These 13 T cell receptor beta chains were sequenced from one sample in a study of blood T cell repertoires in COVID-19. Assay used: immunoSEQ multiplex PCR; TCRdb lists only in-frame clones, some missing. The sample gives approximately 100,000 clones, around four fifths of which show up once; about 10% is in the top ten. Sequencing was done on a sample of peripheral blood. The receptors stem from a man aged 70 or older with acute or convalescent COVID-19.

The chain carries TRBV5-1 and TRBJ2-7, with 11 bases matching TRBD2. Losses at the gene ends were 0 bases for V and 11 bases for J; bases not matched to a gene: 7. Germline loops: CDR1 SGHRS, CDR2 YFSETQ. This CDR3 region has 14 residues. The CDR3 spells CASSLGLAGTGEYF. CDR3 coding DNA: TGCGCCAGCAGCTTGGGACTAGCGGGGACCGGGGAGTACTTC.

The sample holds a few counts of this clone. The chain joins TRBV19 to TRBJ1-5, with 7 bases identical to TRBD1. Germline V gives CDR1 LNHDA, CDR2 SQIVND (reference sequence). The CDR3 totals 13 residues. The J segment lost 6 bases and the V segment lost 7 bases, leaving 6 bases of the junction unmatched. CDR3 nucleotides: TGTGCCAGTACAGGGACAGCAGGTCAGCCCCAGCATTTT. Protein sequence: CASTGTAGQPQHF.

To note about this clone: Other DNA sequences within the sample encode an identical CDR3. The CDR3 region is CASSDSTRLAASYEQYF. The CDR3 nucleotides are TGTGCCAGCAGTGATTCGACTCGGTTAGCGGCCTCCTACGAGCAGTACTTC. The V gene is TRBV6-2 or TRBV6-3, the J gene TRBJ2-7, with D tentatively TRBD2 (6 bases). This CDR3 is 17 amino acids long. Germline CDR1 MNHEY, CDR2 SVGEGT. V shed 5 bases and J shed 0 bases, with 20 bases lying between them.

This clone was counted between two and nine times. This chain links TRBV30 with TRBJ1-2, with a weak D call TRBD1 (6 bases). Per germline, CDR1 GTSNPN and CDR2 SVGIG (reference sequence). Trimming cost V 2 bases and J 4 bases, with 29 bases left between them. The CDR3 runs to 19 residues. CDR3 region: CAWSRNLDRQKTVPYGYTF. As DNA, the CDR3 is TGTGCCTGGAGTCGGAACCTCGACAGGCAAAAGACGGTCCCCTATGGCTACACCTTC. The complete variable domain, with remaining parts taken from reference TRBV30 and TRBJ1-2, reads SQTIHQWPATLVQPVGSPLSLECTVEGTSNPNLYWYRQAAGRGLQLLFYSVGIGQISSEVPQNLSASRPQDRQFILSSKKLLLSDSGFYLCAWSRNLDRQKTVPYGYTFGSGTRLTVV.

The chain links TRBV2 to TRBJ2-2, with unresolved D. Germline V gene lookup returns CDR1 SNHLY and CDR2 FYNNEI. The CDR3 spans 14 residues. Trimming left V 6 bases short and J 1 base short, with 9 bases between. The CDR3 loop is CASSHQWNTGELFF. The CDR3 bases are TGTGCCAGCAGCCACCAGTGGAACACCGGGGAGCTGTTTTTT.

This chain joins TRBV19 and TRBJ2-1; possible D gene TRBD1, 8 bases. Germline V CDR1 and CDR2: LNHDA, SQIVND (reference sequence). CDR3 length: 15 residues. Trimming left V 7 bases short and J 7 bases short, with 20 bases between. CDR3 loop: CASTSQDRGGNEQFF. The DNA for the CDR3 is TGTGCCAGTACCAGCCAAGACAGGGGAGGGAATGAGCAGTTCTTC.

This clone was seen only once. CDR3 in amino acids: CASRTTGQGNEKLFF. For the CDR3, the DNA is TGTGCCAGCAGGACAACGGGACAGGGAAATGAAAAACTGTTTTTT. The rearrangement uses TRBV6-6 and TRBJ1-4; 9 nucleotides line up with TRBD1. The CDR3 is 15 residues long. The V gene end was trimmed by 6 bases and the J gene end by 5 bases; junction bases not matched to a gene: 7. The germline V gene encodes CDR1 MNHNY and CDR2 SVGAGI (reference sequence).

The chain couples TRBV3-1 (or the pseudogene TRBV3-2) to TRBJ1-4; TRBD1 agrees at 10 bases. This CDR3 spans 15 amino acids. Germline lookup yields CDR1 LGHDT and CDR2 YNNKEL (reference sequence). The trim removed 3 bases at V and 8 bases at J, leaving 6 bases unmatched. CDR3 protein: CASSHSGTGEEKLFF. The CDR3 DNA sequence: TGTGCCAGCAGCCATTCCGGGACAGGGGAAGAAAAACTGTTTTTT.

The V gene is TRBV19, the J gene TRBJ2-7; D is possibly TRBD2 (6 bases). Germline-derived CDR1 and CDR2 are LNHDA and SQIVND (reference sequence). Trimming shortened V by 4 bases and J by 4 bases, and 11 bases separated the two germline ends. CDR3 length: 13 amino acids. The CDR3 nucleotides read TGTGCCAGTAGTACCGGGACTCAGTACGAGCAGTACTTC. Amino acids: CASSTGTQYEQYF.

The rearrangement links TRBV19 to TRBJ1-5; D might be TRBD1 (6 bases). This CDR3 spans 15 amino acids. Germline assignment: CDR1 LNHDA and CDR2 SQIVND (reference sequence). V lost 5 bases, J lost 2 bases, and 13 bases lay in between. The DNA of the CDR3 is TGTGCCAGTAGTCAAACAGGGATGGGCAATCAGCCCCAGCATTTT. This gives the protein CASSQTGMGNQPQHF.

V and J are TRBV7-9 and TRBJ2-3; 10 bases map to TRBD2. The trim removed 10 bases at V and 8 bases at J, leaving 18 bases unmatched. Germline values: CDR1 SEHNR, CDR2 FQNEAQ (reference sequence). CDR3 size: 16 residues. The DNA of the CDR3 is TGTGCCATCATCCCCTTCGGACTAGCGGTGGTTGGTACGCAGTATTTT. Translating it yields CAIIPFGLAVVGTQYF.

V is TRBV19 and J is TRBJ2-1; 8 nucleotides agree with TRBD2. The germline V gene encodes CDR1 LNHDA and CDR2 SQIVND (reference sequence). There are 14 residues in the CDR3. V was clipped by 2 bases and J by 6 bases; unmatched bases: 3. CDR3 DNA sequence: TGTGCCAGTAGTATACCGGGAGGGGGCAATGAGCAGTTCTTC. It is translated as CASSIPGGGNEQFF.

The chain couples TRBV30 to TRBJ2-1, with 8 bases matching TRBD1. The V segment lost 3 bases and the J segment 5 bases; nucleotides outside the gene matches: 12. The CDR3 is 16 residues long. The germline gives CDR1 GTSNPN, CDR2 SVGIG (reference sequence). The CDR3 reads CAWRPTALRGHNEQFF. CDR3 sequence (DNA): TGTGCCTGGAGGCCTACGGCCCTCAGGGGGCACAATGAGCAGTTCTTC.